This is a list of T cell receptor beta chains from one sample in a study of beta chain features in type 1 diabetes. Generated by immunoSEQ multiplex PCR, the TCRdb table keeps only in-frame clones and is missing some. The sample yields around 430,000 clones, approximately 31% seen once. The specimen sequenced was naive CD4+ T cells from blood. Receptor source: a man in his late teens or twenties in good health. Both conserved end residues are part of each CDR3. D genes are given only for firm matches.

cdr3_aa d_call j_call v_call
CASSPRGLAPYNEQFF TRBD2 TRBJ2-1 TRBV7-3
CASSPMDRDSGANVLTF TRBD1 TRBJ2-6 TRBV18
CASSATGWLETQYF TRBD1 TRBJ2-5 TRBV2
CASSSRTSGTDTQYF TRBD2 TRBJ2-3 TRBV7-6
CTSSHPRGGIPGAEQFF NA TRBJ2-1 TRBV1
CASSHAASRAAETQYF NA TRBJ2-5 TRBV5-8
CAWNREKQYF NA TRBJ2-7 TRBV30
CASSSLAGSYEQYF TRBD2 TRBJ2-7 TRBV9
CASSVDRAVSEQFF TRBD1 TRBJ2-1 TRBV7-2
CASRRTGKTEAFF NA TRBJ1-1 TRBV27
CASSLAGTANTEAFF TRBD1 TRBJ1-1 TRBV7-2
CASSGQGGETQYF NA TRBJ2-5 TRBV6-1
CAWSVYSLNTEAFF NA TRBJ1-1 TRBV30
CASSQLGETQYF NA TRBJ2-5 TRBV5-1
CVTGVSNYGYTF TRBD1 TRBJ1-2 TRBV28
CASSLKGLAGGGNEQFF TRBD2 TRBJ2-1 TRBV7-6
CASSSTYYGYTF NA TRBJ1-2 TRBV25-1
CAWSGTGGGYTF NA TRBJ1-2 TRBV30
CAWTATTGNGYTF NA TRBJ1-2 TRBV30
CASSVELGPNNEQFF NA TRBJ2-1 TRBV9
CASGLYSVTNYGYTF NA TRBJ1-2 TRBV12-5
CASSRTGYQETQYF TRBD1 TRBJ2-5 TRBV9
CASREEGTDTQYF NA TRBJ2-3 TRBV7-9
CASRGSANEQFF NA TRBJ2-1 TRBV28
CAWKRLAEPTDTQYF TRBD2 TRBJ2-3 TRBV30
CSGWGPSDNEQFF NA TRBJ2-1 TRBV29-1
CANQGLSTEAFF NA TRBJ1-1 TRBV30
CASSYSIECWDRDVTEAFF TRBD1 TRBJ1-1 TRBV6-7
CAWSVLGTENTEAFF TRBD1 TRBJ1-1 TRBV30
CSVEDRGGPGNTIYF TRBD1 TRBJ1-3 TRBV29-1
CAWSVTSMADTQYF NA TRBJ2-3 TRBV30
CAWSYGIGTLYEQYF NA TRBJ2-7 TRBV30
CASSKERFTEAFF NA TRBJ1-1 TRBV7-3
CASSDSPSGGAQYF TRBD2 TRBJ2-3 TRBV6-4
CASSLAGESNQPQHF NA TRBJ1-5 TRBV7-2
CASSQDYRAVTTEAFF NA TRBJ1-1 TRBV4-3
CAWARTGPTEAFF NA TRBJ1-1 TRBV30
CASSQDTYTDTQYF NA TRBJ2-3 TRBV7-8
CASSILRTGQETQYF NA TRBJ2-5 TRBV5-1
CASSPGTLSTGELFF NA TRBJ2-2 TRBV18
CASIRTGAYEQYF TRBD1 TRBJ2-7 TRBV25-1
CASSWGTRDRGNGANVLTF TRBD1 TRBJ2-6 TRBV7-9
CASSPTGDSTYEQYF TRBD1 TRBJ2-7 TRBV5-4
CASSRDRANYGYTF TRBD1 TRBJ1-2 TRBV7-2
CASSDRRGHTGELFF NA TRBJ2-2 TRBV25-1
CASSPRMGQGTGELFF TRBD1 TRBJ2-2 TRBV4-3
CAWMIQRDRGLEQYF TRBD1 TRBJ2-7 TRBV30
CASSLSANTEAFF NA TRBJ1-1 TRBV7-2
CASRRDRAGNTIYF TRBD1 TRBJ1-3 TRBV2
CASSYGGRDTQYF NA TRBJ2-3 TRBV28
CARRYRGGRSTEAFF TRBD1 TRBJ1-1 TRBV30
CASSGYTDTQYF NA TRBJ2-3 TRBV5-4
CAISVDRGRAGGYTF TRBD1 TRBJ1-2 TRBV10-3